A selection of T cell receptor beta chains follows, all from one sample in a study of regulatory T cells in long-lasting Graves disease. TCRdb re-called the multiplex PCR reads with MiXCR, one entry per CDR3 protein. This table holds some 200,000 distinct CDR3 sequences, roughly 19% found once. These data also featured in a second study, about T cells in Graves' hyperthyroidism and ophthalmopathy.

The source was peripheral blood mononuclear cells (PBMCs), collected at new diagnosis, from a patient treated with antithyroid drugs. The receptors were gathered from a woman in her 30s with Graves disease. The conserved cysteine and the conserved F or W are not part of the CDR3 here.

j_gene,v_gene,CDR3aa
TRBJ1-2,TRBV27,ASSLSGLIWSIGYT
TRBJ1-1,TRBV4-1,ASSQEGWLTEAF
TRBJ1-2,TRBV28,ASSRQGYYGYT
TRBJ2-7,TRBV18,ASSPGGGGSSYEQY
TRBJ2-7,TRBV7-2,ASSLSGSSSYEQY
TRBJ1-1,TRBV19,ASNGGPWNTEAF
TRBJ2-1,TRBV27,ASSLFLYRGSNNEQF
TRBJ2-7,TRBV11-2,ASSQAPGFSYEQY
TRBJ1-1,TRBV2,ASSETDGGATEAF
TRBJ2-3,TRBV7-2,ASSLNLGGAEYTDTQY
TRBJ1-1,TRBV20-1,SARGGRVIEAF
TRBJ2-7,TRBV28,ASSSPTVPYEQY
TRBJ1-6,TRBV12-3/TRBV12-4,ASSRTGGYNSPLH
TRBJ1-2,TRBV28,ASSLRTGPGYT
TRBJ2-3,TRBV30,AWSFGLAGGNTQY
TRBJ1-2,TRBV5-6,ASSLGMGSGANYGYT
TRBJ1-1,TRBV2,ASSERGVSEAF
TRBJ2-2,TRBV24-1,ATSTRDRAAGELF
TRBJ2-1,TRBV6-2/TRBV6-3,ASSYGRTYNEQF
TRBJ1-1,TRBV6-5,ASSYSLNTEAF
TRBJ2-7,TRBV30,AWKRTATSCEQY
TRBJ2-3,TRBV7-9,ASSFFSTDTQY
TRBJ2-1,TRBV5-1,ASSLFSILSGRAYNEQF
TRBJ1-2,TRBV27,ASSLSSLTPYGYT
TRBJ1-1,TRBV30,AWSLGGLSNTEAF
TRBJ2-1,TRBV11-3,ASSLGSRRLAGGPNEQF
TRBJ2-3,TRBV9,ASSVDPRSAGGAADTQY
TRBJ1-5,TRBV2,ASSERQNNQPQH
TRBJ1-1,TRBV2,ASILTGSSAEAF
TRBJ2-1,TRBV27,ASSLTRGLLNEQF
TRBJ2-1,TRBV7-8,ASSSIAGENTIEQF
TRBJ1-1,TRBV12-3/TRBV12-4,ASSFDRVLSQNTEAF
TRBJ2-7,TRBV28,ASSLGWGADSSYEQY
TRBJ2-7,TRBV30,AWSNSGGEQY
TRBJ2-7,TRBV18,ASSLMGNSYEQY
TRBJ2-3,TRBV2,ASSEERLAGDTQY
TRBJ1-5,TRBV19,ASSIDLPDRVGTQH